The rows below give T cell receptor beta chains drawn from one sample of a study of molecular identifiers for immune sequencing clone quantification. TCRdb re-called the PCR reads with MiXCR, one entry per CDR3 protein. This table has more than 450,000 distinct CDR3 sequences, over 20% appearing once. The sequenced sample was naive CD8+ T cells from blood, with Jurkat cell RNA spiked in. Source of these receptors: a human donor in good health. Some libraries in this study had Jurkat cell RNA spiked in. The CDR3 runs from the conserved cysteine through the conserved F or W. A D gene is named only where the DNA matches it firmly. Clone size appears in some rows only: once, few, many, or a class for an expanded clone.

cdr3_aa cdr3_nt j_call d_call v_call clone_size cdr3_length
CASSIVGNQPQHF TGTGCCAGTAGTATCGTGGGCAATCAGCCCCAGCATTTT TRBJ1-5 - TRBV19 few 13
CASRLGNNQPQHF TGTGCCAGTCGTCTAGGGAACAATCAGCCCCAGCATTTT TRBJ1-5 - TRBV19 - 13
CASSLFWVSEYNEQFF TGTGCCAGCAGCTTGTTCTGGGTTAGCGAATACAATGAGCAGTTCTTC TRBJ2-1 - TRBV13 - 16
CASSPRQGKGCNEQFF TGTGCCAGCAGTCCGCGACAGGGGAAAGGGTGCAATGAGCAGTTCTTC TRBJ2-1 TRBD1 TRBV28 - 16
CATSRGTSGTDTQYF TGTGCCACCAGCCGAGGGACTAGCGGCACAGATACGCAGTATTTT TRBJ2-3 TRBD2 TRBV15 - 15
CASSPIEGAEAFF TGTGCCAGCTCACCCATCGAAGGCGCTGAAGCTTTCTTT TRBJ1-1 - TRBV18 many 13
CSASGQAYEQYF TGCAGTGCCTCCGGACAGGCCTACGAGCAGTACTTC TRBJ2-7 TRBD1 TRBV20-1 - 12
CASGPGLGGTDTQYF TGTGCTAGTGGCCCAGGACTAGGGGGCACAGATACGCAGTATTTT TRBJ2-3 TRBD2 TRBV12-5 many 15
CASSGPPMGANVLTF TGTGCCAGCAGCGGCCCTCCGATGGGGGCCAACGTCCTGACTTTC TRBJ2-6 - TRBV28 many 15
CASSTGLVSEQYF TGTGCCAGCAGCACGGGACTAGTCAGTGAGCAGTACTTC TRBJ2-7 TRBD2 TRBV7-9 - 13
CASSSLGIDQPQHF TGTGCCAGCAGTTCGTTGGGGATTGATCAGCCCCAGCATTTT TRBJ1-5 - TRBV12-3/TRBV12-4 few 14
CASSPAGGPGNIQYF TGTGCCAGCAGTCCAGCGGGAGGGCCGGGAAACATTCAGTACTTC TRBJ2-4 TRBD2 TRBV27 few 15
CASSLVAVSGHPEELFF TGTGCCAGCAGCTTAGTGGCTGTGTCAGGGCACCCCGAGGAGCTGTTTTTT TRBJ2-2 - TRBV7-9 - 17
CAWSASPLGTDTQYF TGTGCCTGGAGTGCCTCCCCCCTGGGCACAGATACGCAGTATTTT TRBJ2-3 - TRBV30 few 15
CSAAPGRGNYEQYF TGCAGTGCCGCTCCGGGACGGGGGAACTACGAGCAGTACTTC TRBJ2-7 - TRBV20-1 - 14
CASSKGLRVLSYEQYF TGTGCCAGTAGTAAAGGGTTACGGGTCCTCTCCTACGAGCAGTACTTC TRBJ2-7 - TRBV19 few 16
CASIPGTDQETQYF TGTGCCAGCATTCCAGGGACAGACCAAGAGACCCAGTACTTC TRBJ2-5 TRBD1 TRBV6-2/TRBV6-3 few 14
CASSSQTVSGGDYNEQFF TGTGCCAGCAGTTCTCAGACGGTGAGCGGGGGCGACTACAATGAGCAGTTCTTC TRBJ2-1 TRBD2 TRBV28 - 18
CASSSHQGRSYGYTF TGTGCCAGCAGTTCCCACCAGGGACGGAGCTATGGCTACACCTTC TRBJ1-2 - TRBV27 - 15
CATAAPSSADTQYF TGTGCCACCGCGGCACCTAGTAGTGCAGATACGCAGTATTTT TRBJ2-3 - TRBV10-3 - 14
CASSLLPPELDTQYF TGTGCCAGCAGTTTACTACCCCCGGAATTGGATACGCAGTATTTT TRBJ2-3 - TRBV27 many 15
CASSPTSGYYEQYF TGTGCCAGCAGTCCCACCTCCGGCTACTACGAGCAGTACTTC TRBJ2-7 - TRBV2 - 14
CASSKAGQGETQYF TGTGCCAGCAGCAAAGCCGGACAGGGCGAGACCCAGTACTTC TRBJ2-5 - TRBV21-1 many 14
CASSPLGTSGIEQFF TGTGCCAGCAGTCCATTGGGGACTAGCGGGATTGAGCAGTTCTTC TRBJ2-1 TRBD2 TRBV6-2/TRBV6-3 few 15
CASSQEFAGSYEQYF TGCGCCAGCAGCCAAGAATTCGCTGGATCCTACGAGCAGTACTTC TRBJ2-7 - TRBV4-3 few 15
CASSIWLDREDGKNIQYF TGTGCCAGTAGTATTTGGTTAGACAGGGAAGACGGCAAAAACATTCAGTACTTC TRBJ2-4 TRBD1 TRBV19 - 18
CASSGGGLGVTDTQYF TGTGCCAGCAGCGGCGGGGGACTAGGGGTGACAGATACGCAGTATTTT TRBJ2-3 TRBD2 TRBV9 - 16
CATSRVGSGSEQETQYF TGTGCCACCAGCAGAGTAGGTAGCGGGAGTGAGCAAGAGACCCAGTACTTC TRBJ2-5 TRBD2 TRBV15 - 17
CASSRDRGPSYEQYF TGCGCCAGCAGCCGGGACAGGGGCCCCTCCTACGAGCAGTACTTC TRBJ2-7 TRBD1 TRBV4-3 few 15
CASSPGTGGEKLFF TGTGCCAGCAGCCCCGGGACAGGGGGCGAAAAACTGTTTTTT TRBJ1-4 TRBD1 TRBV7-2 many 14
CASSERGEEDYQPQHF TGTGCCAGCAGTGAAAGAGGGGAGGAGGATTATCAGCCCCAGCATTTT TRBJ1-5 - TRBV2 - 16
CSVLAGGGYEQYF TGCAGCGTACTAGCGGGGGGCGGCTACGAGCAGTACTTC TRBJ2-7 TRBD2 TRBV29-1 many 13
CASSQIRDRGYQPQHF TGTGCCAGCAGTCAAATCCGGGACAGGGGATATCAGCCCCAGCATTTT TRBJ1-5 TRBD1 TRBV28 many 16
CASRYVRPGQGAMGLTDTQYF TGTGCCAGCAGATACGTAAGACCGGGACAGGGGGCCATGGGGCTAACAGATACGCAGTATTTT TRBJ2-3 TRBD1 TRBV12-3/TRBV12-4 - 21
CAGSPGGSYEQYF TGTGCCGGCAGCCCGGGGGGTTCCTACGAGCAGTACTTC TRBJ2-7 TRBD2 TRBV7-9 - 13
CASSLAVGILTDTQYF TGTGCCAGCAGCTTAGCGGTCGGGATCCTTACAGATACGCAGTATTTT TRBJ2-3 - TRBV7-6 - 16
CASSPPFLSWQGVRKTQYF TGTGCCAGCAGCCCCCCCTTTCTATCGTGGCAGGGGGTGAGAAAGACCCAGTACTTC TRBJ2-5 TRBD1 TRBV3-1 once 19
CASSPGHGADEQFF TGCGCCAGCAGCCCGGGACACGGGGCCGATGAGCAGTTCTTC TRBJ2-1 - TRBV4-3 many 14
CASSERTGGLDTEAFF TGTGCCAGCAGCGAGAGGACAGGGGGCTTGGACACTGAAGCTTTCTTT TRBJ1-1 TRBD1 TRBV27 - 16
CASTETGLSLDTQYF TGTGCCAGCACCGAAACCGGACTATCTTTGGATACGCAGTATTTT TRBJ2-3 - TRBV6-4 - 15
CASSQSSGTSTDTQYF TGCGCCAGCAGCCAAAGTAGCGGAACTAGCACAGATACGCAGTATTTT TRBJ2-3 - TRBV4-3 few 16
CASRAWGGDRGTEAFF TGTGCCAGCAGGGCGTGGGGAGGGGACCGGGGCACTGAAGCTTTCTTT TRBJ1-1 - TRBV6-1 many 16
CAWSATGGEQYF TGTGCCTGGAGTGCTACAGGGGGCGAGCAGTACTTC TRBJ2-7 TRBD1 TRBV30 - 12
CASSPRDSSTYTEAFF TGTGCCAGCTCACCCCGGGACAGTTCAACCTACACTGAAGCTTTCTTT TRBJ1-1 TRBD1 TRBV18 many 16
CASSPTRVGPEQFF TGTGCCAGCAGCCCCACTCGCGTGGGTCCCGAGCAGTTCTTC TRBJ2-1 - TRBV7-2 few 14
CASSPLDTQETQYF TGTGCCAGCAGCCCACTCGACACCCAAGAGACCCAGTACTTC TRBJ2-5 - TRBV7-9 few 14
CASSSRDRQETQYF TGTGCCAGCAGCTCCCGGGACAGGCAAGAGACCCAGTACTTC TRBJ2-5 TRBD1 TRBV7-6 - 14
CASRSPGQNYLSGANVLTF TGTGCCAGCAGGTCCCCGGGACAGAACTACCTCTCTGGGGCCAACGTCCTGACTTTC TRBJ2-6 TRBD1 TRBV2 many 19
CASSLGQLNEKLFF TGTGCCAGCAGCCTGGGACAGTTGAATGAAAAACTGTTTTTT TRBJ1-4 TRBD1 TRBV3-1 - 14
CASSPARGDTPSYEQYF TGTGCCAGCAGTCCCGCCAGAGGGGACACCCCATCGTACGAGCAGTACTTC TRBJ2-7 - TRBV28 - 17
CASKLQSSYNSPLHF TGTGCCAGCAAGTTACAGAGCTCCTATAATTCACCCCTCCACTTT TRBJ1-6 - TRBV2 many 15
CASSWTGGDTQYF TGTGCCAGCAGCTGGACGGGGGGGGATACGCAGTATTTT TRBJ2-3 TRBD2 TRBV13 few 13
CASSQEWSQREGPADTQYF TGTGCCAGCAGCCAAGAATGGTCACAGCGGGAGGGCCCGGCAGATACGCAGTATTTT TRBJ2-3 TRBD2 TRBV14 many 19
CSVEAQGLTNGYTF TGCAGCGTTGAAGCACAGGGGTTGACTAACGGCTACACCTTC TRBJ1-2 TRBD1 TRBV29-1 many 14
CSALDRPYGYTF TGCAGTGCATTGGACAGACCCTATGGCTACACCTTC TRBJ1-2 - TRBV20-1 few 12
CASSQETGGEYF TGTGCCAGCAGCCAAGAAACGGGCGGCGAATACTTC TRBJ2-7 - TRBV3-1 few 12
CASSSSTRDTGELFF TGTGCCAGCAGCTCCTCAACCCGGGACACCGGGGAGCTGTTTTTT TRBJ2-2 - TRBV5-4 many 15